These 7 T cell receptor beta chains were sequenced from one sample in a study of resident and recirculating memory T cells in vitiligo. TCRdb's copy holds only in-frame clones and misses some; the assay was immunoSEQ multiplex PCR. The sample lists about 45,000 clones, 80% to 95% seen once, with 4.5% to 5% in the top ten. Source material: blood. The receptors here all came from a male donor with vitiligo.

The V call is TRBV25-1, the J call TRBJ2-1, with TRBD1 matching 10 bases. Germline CDR1 MGHDK, CDR2 SYGVNS. This CDR3 is built from 15 residues. The J segment lost 4 bases and the V segment lost 2 bases, leaving 2 bases of the junction unmatched. CDR3 loop: CASSEEGQGYNEQFF. The CDR3 DNA reads as TGTGCCAGCAGTGAAGAGGGACAGGGGTACAATGAGCAGTTCTTC.

V gene TRBV5-1 combines with J gene TRBJ2-5, with 10 positions matching TRBD2. This CDR3 is built from 16 residues. V was clipped by 3 bases and J by 3 bases; unmatched bases: 8. The germline V gene has CDR1 SGHRS and CDR2 YFSETQ. CDR3 protein: CASSSEVAGGKETQYF. Here the CDR3 DNA reads TGCGCCAGCAGCTCCGAAGTAGCGGGGGGTAAAGAGACCCAGTACTTC.

This chain links TRBV11-1 with TRBJ1-4; D call uncertain. This CDR3 spans 18 amino acids. Germline-derived CDR1 and CDR2 are SGHAT and FQDESV (reference sequence). V gave up 10 bases and J gave up 0 bases, with 24 bases separating them. The CDR3 DNA reads as TGTGCCAACCCCCTGGGCTGCCGGCGTCTTGCAACTAATGAAAAACTGTTTTTT. Protein sequence: CANPLGCRRLATNEKLFF. Looking up the rest from reference TRBV11-1 and TRBJ1-4 gives the full variable domain: EAEVAQSPRYKITEKSQAVAFWCDPISGHATLYWYRQILGQGPELLVQFQDESVVDDSQLPKDRFSAERLKGVDSTLKIQPAELGDSAMYLCANPLGCRRLATNEKLFFGSGTQLSVL.

V gene TRBV6-5 combines with J gene TRBJ1-2; 8 bases agree with TRBD1. Looked up from germline, CDR1 is MNHEY and CDR2 is SVGAGI. V lost 4 bases and J lost 4; bases outside the gene matches: 5. The CDR3 is 14 residues long. In nucleotides, the CDR3 is TGTGCCAGCAGTTCAGGGGGCTTAGCCTATGGCTACACCTTC. This encodes CASSSGGLAYGYTF.

The V and J genes are TRBV6-6 and TRBJ1-5; possible D gene TRBD1, 5 bases. The germline CDR1 and CDR2 sequences are MNHNY and SVGAGI (reference sequence). The ends were cut back, 0 bases at V and 6 bases at J, with 15 bases in the middle. This CDR3 spans 16 amino acids. CDR3 amino acids: CASSYSMGGRGQPQHF. DNA of the CDR3: TGTGCCAGCAGTTACTCGATGGGGGGTCGGGGTCAGCCCCAGCATTTT.

The chain recombines TRBV7-2 with TRBJ2-2; the D gene is possibly TRBD2 (6 bases). Germline V gene data show CDR1 as SGHTA and CDR2 as FQGNSA. CDR3 length: 17 residues. The V end lost 1 base, the J end lost 0 bases, and 12 bases lay between the germline ends. CDR3 nucleotides: TGTGCCAGCAGCTTAGAAGTGACTAGAACGAACACCGGGGAGCTGTTTTTT. Residues: CASSLEVTRTNTGELFF.

The chain links TRBV18 to TRBJ2-2; TRBD1 matches at 9 bases. CDR1 is KGHSH, CDR2 LQKENI, per germline. The CDR3 loop spans 16 amino acids. The V gene end was trimmed by 2 bases and the J gene end by 4 bases; junction bases not matched to a gene: 5. The CDR3 bases are TGTGCCAGCTCACCAAAGGGACAGGGCTTCACCGGGGAGCTGTTTTTT. Translated: CASSPKGQGFTGELFF.